The rows below give T cell receptor beta chains drawn from one sample of a study of blood T cell repertoires in COVID-19. TCRdb keeps only in-frame clones here, not all; method: immunoSEQ multiplex PCR. The sample lists over 200,000 clones, roughly 88% occurring once. Material for sequencing was PBMCs or T cells enriched from blood (not recorded which). These receptors came from a woman aged 40 to 49 with acute COVID-19. CDR3s include the opening cysteine and the closing phenylalanine or tryptophan. The order of the fields is V gene, clone size, D gene, J gene, CDR3 DNA, CDR3 protein. D genes are given only for firm matches. The size entry is marked missing in some rows and otherwise reads once, few, many or a size class.

v_gene: TRBV10-1
abundance: -
d_gene: -
j_gene: TRBJ2-3
CDR3nt: TGCGCCAGCAGTGAGAAGATTAGTACGCAGTATTTT
CDR3aa: CASSEKISTQYF

v_gene: TRBV2
abundance: -
d_gene: TRBD2
j_gene: TRBJ2-5
CDR3nt: TGTGCCAGCACCCGACCGGGGGCGCCTAGCGGGAGCATGTATGAGACCCAGTACTTC
CDR3aa: CASTRPGAPSGSMYETQYF

v_gene: TRBV2
abundance: once
d_gene: -
j_gene: TRBJ1-1
CDR3nt: TGTGCCAGCAGAGGTCTAGACGGCACTGAAGCTTTCTTT
CDR3aa: CASRGLDGTEAFF

v_gene: TRBV5-1
abundance: once
d_gene: TRBD1
j_gene: TRBJ1-5
CDR3nt: TGCGCCAGCAGCTTAGGGACAGGGACGGGGAATCAGCCCCAGCATTTT
CDR3aa: CASSLGTGTGNQPQHF

v_gene: TRBV4-2
abundance: -
d_gene: TRBD2
j_gene: TRBJ2-1
CDR3nt: TGTGCCAGCAGCCAAGTAAGACTAGCGGGGGGGTTTTCCTACAATGAGCAGTTCTTC
CDR3aa: CASSQVRLAGGFSYNEQFF

v_gene: TRBV7-6
abundance: -
d_gene: TRBD1
j_gene: TRBJ1-6
CDR3nt: TGTGCCAGCAGCTCGGCCGACAGGGCCGAGTCACCCCTCCACTTT
CDR3aa: CASSSADRAESPLHF

v_gene: TRBV30
abundance: -
d_gene: -
j_gene: TRBJ2-7
CDR3nt: TGTGCCTGGAGTGTACGAGGGTGGTACGAGCAGTACTTC
CDR3aa: CAWSVRGWYEQYF

v_gene: TRBV7-9
abundance: -
d_gene: TRBD1
j_gene: TRBJ1-2
CDR3nt: TGTGCCAGCAGTCACGACAGGGGCTCTGGCTACACCTTC
CDR3aa: CASSHDRGSGYTF

v_gene: TRBV6-5
abundance: -
d_gene: -
j_gene: TRBJ2-2
CDR3nt: TGTGCCAGCAGCCCATCCGGGACGAACACCGGGGAGCTGTTTTTT
CDR3aa: CASSPSGTNTGELFF

v_gene: TRBV2
abundance: -
d_gene: TRBD1
j_gene: TRBJ1-5
CDR3nt: TGTGCCAGCAGTGAAGCGACACAGGGGGATCAGCCCCAGCATTTT
CDR3aa: CASSEATQGDQPQHF

v_gene: TRBV5-6
abundance: -
d_gene: -
j_gene: TRBJ1-2
CDR3nt: TGTGCCAGCAGCTTGGCCTTGGCAGGGGATTATGGCTACACCTTC
CDR3aa: CASSLALAGDYGYTF

v_gene: TRBV5-6
abundance: -
d_gene: TRBD2
j_gene: TRBJ2-4
CDR3nt: TGTGCCAGCAGCGGGCGGGCTAGCGGGAGTCCCAAAAACATTCAGTACTTC
CDR3aa: CASSGRASGSPKNIQYF

v_gene: TRBV27
abundance: once
d_gene: -
j_gene: TRBJ1-6
CDR3nt: TGTGCCAGCAAGGGGATCTCCTATAATTCACCCCTCCACTTT
CDR3aa: CASKGISYNSPLHF

v_gene: TRBV29-1
abundance: -
d_gene: -
j_gene: TRBJ1-3
CDR3nt: TGCAGCGCAGGGATGTCGGGAGGAAACACCATATATTTT
CDR3aa: CSAGMSGGNTIYF

v_gene: TRBV11-2
abundance: once
d_gene: -
j_gene: TRBJ2-5
CDR3nt: TGTGCCAGCAGCTTAGCCCGCGCGGGGCTGCAAGAGACCCAGTACTTC
CDR3aa: CASSLARAGLQETQYF

v_gene: TRBV5-1
abundance: -
d_gene: TRBD1
j_gene: TRBJ1-2
CDR3nt: TGCGCCAGCAGCACAACCCCTGGGACAGGGGGCGGCTACACCTTC
CDR3aa: CASSTTPGTGGGYTF

v_gene: TRBV10-3
abundance: -
d_gene: -
j_gene: TRBJ1-1
CDR3nt: TGTGCCATCAGTGTCGGGAAGAACACTGAAGCTTTCTTT
CDR3aa: CAISVGKNTEAFF

v_gene: TRBV2
abundance: -
d_gene: TRBD2
j_gene: TRBJ2-1
CDR3nt: TGTGCCAGCAGGAACCTCCGGACTAGCGGGGGCGACAATGAGCAGTTCTTC
CDR3aa: CASRNLRTSGGDNEQFF

v_gene: TRBV12-5
abundance: few
d_gene: -
j_gene: TRBJ2-1
CDR3nt: TGTGCTAGTGGTTTGCTACAGGGCAATCGGCAGTTCTTC
CDR3aa: CASGLLQGNRQFF

v_gene: TRBV5-5
abundance: -
d_gene: TRBD1
j_gene: TRBJ1-4
CDR3nt: TGTGCCAGCAGCTTCGTGACAGGGGGGGAGGAACTGTTTTTT
CDR3aa: CASSFVTGGEELFF

v_gene: TRBV3-1/TRBV3-2
abundance: -
d_gene: -
j_gene: TRBJ2-3
CDR3nt: TGTGCCAGCAGCCACCGAACTGTTAGTGTTGATACGCAGTATTTT
CDR3aa: CASSHRTVSVDTQYF

v_gene: TRBV2
abundance: -
d_gene: TRBD1
j_gene: TRBJ2-1
CDR3nt: TGTGCCAGCACTACTGACAGGGGTTTTGAGCAGTTCTTC
CDR3aa: CASTTDRGFEQFF

v_gene: TRBV7-2
abundance: -
d_gene: TRBD1
j_gene: TRBJ1-2
CDR3nt: TGTGCCAGCAGCCCAGGGGGACAACCTAAACTGGGCTACACCTTC
CDR3aa: CASSPGGQPKLGYTF

v_gene: TRBV13
abundance: once
d_gene: -
j_gene: TRBJ2-1
CDR3nt: TGTGCCAGCAGCTTAAAGCGCCTTTCCTACAATGAGCAGTTCTTC
CDR3aa: CASSLKRLSYNEQFF

v_gene: TRBV10-2
abundance: -
d_gene: TRBD1
j_gene: TRBJ1-1
CDR3nt: TGCGCCAGCAGGGGGACAGGGGGCCCCCCCAGTGAAGCTTTCTTT
CDR3aa: CASRGTGGPPSEAFF

v_gene: TRBV10-3
abundance: -
d_gene: TRBD1
j_gene: TRBJ2-1
CDR3nt: TGTGCCATCAGTGAGCCCGGGACAGGGGGCGGGATTGGTGAGCAGTTCTTC
CDR3aa: CAISEPGTGGGIGEQFF

v_gene: TRBV30
abundance: -
d_gene: -
j_gene: TRBJ2-5
CDR3nt: TGTGCCTGGAGTGTCGGTAGGGGACAAGAGACCCAGTACTTC
CDR3aa: CAWSVGRGQETQYF

v_gene: TRBV4-3
abundance: -
d_gene: TRBD1
j_gene: TRBJ1-2
CDR3nt: TGCGCCAGCAGCCAAGAAACAGGGGGTCCTGGCTACACCTTC
CDR3aa: CASSQETGGPGYTF

v_gene: TRBV19
abundance: -
d_gene: TRBD1
j_gene: TRBJ1-1
CDR3nt: TGTGCCAGTAGTATCCCACTGGGACAGAAAGACACTGAAGCTTTCTTT
CDR3aa: CASSIPLGQKDTEAFF

v_gene: TRBV27
abundance: -
d_gene: TRBD2
j_gene: TRBJ2-1
CDR3nt: TGTGCCAGCAGTTCCCTGGGAGCGGGAGTTCACAATGAGCAGTTCTTC
CDR3aa: CASSSLGAGVHNEQFF

v_gene: TRBV27
abundance: -
d_gene: -
j_gene: TRBJ1-5
CDR3nt: TGTGCCAGCAGTTTGGGGACACCAAGCAATCAGCCCCAGCATTTT
CDR3aa: CASSLGTPSNQPQHF

v_gene: TRBV5-1
abundance: -
d_gene: -
j_gene: TRBJ2-7
CDR3nt: TGCGCCAGCAGCTTCGGTCCTACCTACGAGCAGTACTTC
CDR3aa: CASSFGPTYEQYF

v_gene: TRBV15
abundance: -
d_gene: -
j_gene: TRBJ2-3
CDR3nt: TGTGCCACCAGCACCAGGGGCCCGACGTCCACAGATACGCAGTATTTT
CDR3aa: CATSTRGPTSTDTQYF

v_gene: TRBV10-3
abundance: -
d_gene: TRBD2
j_gene: TRBJ2-7
CDR3nt: TGTGCCACTCGACCGGGAGGGTCCTACGAGCAGTACTTC
CDR3aa: CATRPGGSYEQYF

v_gene: TRBV5-1
abundance: -
d_gene: -
j_gene: TRBJ1-3
CDR3nt: TGCGCCAGCAGTTTTGAGCCGGGGACTGGAAACACCATATATTTT
CDR3aa: CASSFEPGTGNTIYF

v_gene: TRBV5-1
abundance: few
d_gene: -
j_gene: TRBJ1-1
CDR3nt: TGCGCCAGCAGCTCGACTACCCGGGGAGCGAACACTGAAGCTTTCTTT
CDR3aa: CASSSTTRGANTEAFF

v_gene: TRBV19
abundance: -
d_gene: -
j_gene: TRBJ2-3
CDR3nt: TGTGCCAGTAGCGGACACGATACGCAGTATTTT
CDR3aa: CASSGHDTQYF

v_gene: TRBV7-9
abundance: -
d_gene: -
j_gene: TRBJ2-3
CDR3nt: TGTGCCAGCAGCTTAGCGCAGACACCAACAGATACGCAGTATTTT
CDR3aa: CASSLAQTPTDTQYF

v_gene: TRBV7-9
abundance: once
d_gene: -
j_gene: TRBJ2-1
CDR3nt: TGTGCCAGCAGTCAGACTAGTGTGAATGAGCAGTTCTTC
CDR3aa: CASSQTSVNEQFF

v_gene: TRBV5-4
abundance: -
d_gene: TRBD1
j_gene: TRBJ1-1
CDR3nt: TGTGCCAGCAGCTGGGACAGGGGCACTGAAGCTTTCTTT
CDR3aa: CASSWDRGTEAFF

v_gene: TRBV4-3
abundance: -
d_gene: TRBD1
j_gene: TRBJ1-1
CDR3nt: TGCGCCAGCAGCCAAGGGTACAGGGGTACTGAAGCTTTCTTT
CDR3aa: CASSQGYRGTEAFF

v_gene: TRBV5-1
abundance: -
d_gene: -
j_gene: TRBJ2-3
CDR3nt: TGCGCCAGCAGCTTGGACGGGACATCTACAGATACGCAGTATTTT
CDR3aa: CASSLDGTSTDTQYF

v_gene: TRBV6-5
abundance: once
d_gene: -
j_gene: TRBJ1-2
CDR3nt: TGTGCCAGCAGTTACGAAGGGGATCGCTACACCTTC
CDR3aa: CASSYEGDRYTF

v_gene: TRBV19
abundance: -
d_gene: -
j_gene: TRBJ1-5
CDR3nt: TGTGCCAGTACTCTTATACAGGGATCTAATCAGCCCCAGCATTTT
CDR3aa: CASTLIQGSNQPQHF

v_gene: TRBV5-4
abundance: -
d_gene: TRBD2
j_gene: TRBJ2-1
CDR3nt: TGTGCCAGCAGCTTGGTGGCTAGCGGATACAATGAGCAGTTCTTC
CDR3aa: CASSLVASGYNEQFF

v_gene: TRBV7-2
abundance: -
d_gene: TRBD2
j_gene: TRBJ2-5
CDR3nt: TGTGCCAGCAGCTTACGGCCTAGCGGGGCCCAAGAGACCCAGTACTTC
CDR3aa: CASSLRPSGAQETQYF

v_gene: TRBV7-9
abundance: -
d_gene: -
j_gene: TRBJ2-2
CDR3nt: TGTGCCAGCTTAAGCAGTGGGGCTTCCACCGGGGAGCTGTTTTTT
CDR3aa: CASLSSGASTGELFF

v_gene: TRBV11-2
abundance: -
d_gene: TRBD2
j_gene: TRBJ2-1
CDR3nt: TGTGCCAGCAGCTTAGCGGGGGGGGCCTACAATGAGCAGTTCTTC
CDR3aa: CASSLAGGAYNEQFF

v_gene: TRBV3-1/TRBV3-2
abundance: -
d_gene: -
j_gene: TRBJ1-2
CDR3nt: TGTGCCAGCAGCCAAGGTCCGACAGGCTATGGCTACACCTTC
CDR3aa: CASSQGPTGYGYTF

v_gene: TRBV11-2
abundance: -
d_gene: TRBD2
j_gene: TRBJ2-1
CDR3nt: TGTGCCAGCAGCTCACCGACTAGCGGTTACAATGAGCAGTTCTTC
CDR3aa: CASSSPTSGYNEQFF

v_gene: TRBV10-1
abundance: -
d_gene: -
j_gene: TRBJ1-1
CDR3nt: TGCGCCAGCAGTCTTCGGGAAGGAACTGAAGCTTTCTTT
CDR3aa: CASSLREGTEAFF

v_gene: TRBV28
abundance: -
d_gene: TRBD1
j_gene: TRBJ1-1
CDR3nt: TGTGCCAGCAGTCTAGACAGGGTGAGAACTGAAGCTTTCTTT
CDR3aa: CASSLDRVRTEAFF

v_gene: TRBV6-5
abundance: -
d_gene: -
j_gene: TRBJ2-2
CDR3nt: TGTGCCAGCAGCCAGTCGGGGACCGGGGAGCTGTTTTTT
CDR3aa: CASSQSGTGELFF

v_gene: TRBV3-1/TRBV3-2
abundance: -
d_gene: -
j_gene: TRBJ1-1
CDR3nt: TGTGCCAGCAGCCAAGATATGGTGCGGCCTGAAGCTTTCTTT
CDR3aa: CASSQDMVRPEAFF

v_gene: TRBV7-2
abundance: -
d_gene: -
j_gene: TRBJ1-4
CDR3nt: TGTGCCAGCAGCTTCTCGGCTAATGAAAAACTGTTTTTT
CDR3aa: CASSFSANEKLFF

v_gene: TRBV7-9
abundance: -
d_gene: -
j_gene: TRBJ1-1
CDR3nt: TGTGCCAGCAGCCCTTGGGCTACTGAAGCTTTCTTT
CDR3aa: CASSPWATEAFF

v_gene: TRBV6-1
abundance: once
d_gene: -
j_gene: TRBJ1-2
CDR3nt: TGTGCCAGCAGTGAAGCAGACAGTTTGTACTATGGCTACACCTTC
CDR3aa: CASSEADSLYYGYTF

v_gene: TRBV27
abundance: -
d_gene: -
j_gene: TRBJ2-3
CDR3nt: TGTGCCAGCAGACGCAGGGTTCCAGATACGCAGTATTTT
CDR3aa: CASRRRVPDTQYF

v_gene: TRBV21-1
abundance: -
d_gene: -
j_gene: TRBJ1-1
CDR3nt: TGTGCCAGCAGCGAGTGGTGCGGAGGGAACACTGAAGCTTTCTTT
CDR3aa: CASSEWCGGNTEAFF